Here is one TCR beta chain with its context. Its matching antigen is unknown. The entry originates in a study of cytomegalovirus exposure and HLA in healthy donors. Per germline, CDR1 SGHAT and CDR2 FQNNGV. The CDR3 totals 15 residues. Deletions cut 1 base from V and 2 bases from J, with 11 bases between. PCR involved 60 Vbeta and 13 Jbeta primers. Clones were sequenced by immunoSEQ multiplex PCR, and TCRdb holds only the in-frame ones, with some missing. The sample records around 150,000 clones, almost 80% being singletons. Points from the study as a whole: Some TCR beta chains (more than 150 of them) were listed as cytomegalovirus-associated. Apart from CMV serostatus, no immune exposure information was available. Exclusion applied to some V segments, including TRBV6-2 and TRBV6-3, as they were indistinguishable.

The chain joins TRBV11-2 to TRBJ2-5; D is unclear. Material for sequencing was PBMCs. The TCR sequence derives from a woman aged 45-59 years in good health and CMV-seropositive. In DNA, the CDR3 is TGTGCCAGCAGCTTAGTGGCTAGTAAACAAGAGACCCAGTACTTC. This translates into CASSLVASKQETQYF.